This TCR beta chain derives from a study of Graves' ophthalmopathy and Graves' hyperthyroidism. Study context: Upon initial diagnosis and before any treatment, peripheral blood was collected.

The CDR3 consists of 14 residues. V was trimmed by 1 base and J by 2 bases, leaving 8 bases between them. Germline V gene sequence: CDR1 SGHAT, CDR2 FQNNGV. This clonotype was seen repeatedly, ten times or more. Amplified material comprised TCR beta CDR3 regions derived from RNA transcripts. The library came from an HTBI-primed first-round RT-PCR and a second-round multiplex PCR. TCRdb fed the multiplex PCR reads into MiXCR, producing one record per CDR3 protein. The data hold around 660,000 distinct CDR3 sequences, with about 40% observed a single time. The V call is TRBV11-2, the J call TRBJ1-2, with no clear D. This receptor was identified in an adult man with Graves' ophthalmopathy. Sequencing input: peripheral blood. CDR3 DNA sequence: TGTGCCAGCAGCTTAGGGGTCCAGAACTATGGCTACACCTTC. It yields the protein CASSLGVQNYGYTF.